The TCR beta chain under discussion was sequenced for a study of T cells in Graves' hyperthyroidism and ophthalmopathy. The overall study: At initial diagnosis, before any treatment had begun, peripheral blood was obtained. General observations from the study: Blood also held most thyroid clonotypes expanded beyond 0.001.

If no ophthalmopathy progression occurred within 18 months, Graves' hyperthyroidism was stable. Any patient presenting with uncontrolled infection, other autoimmune disease, pregnancy or lactation was left out. This clonotype was observed many times. What it binds is not known. Authors of the study amplified TCR beta CDR3 regions from RNA transcripts. The TCR CDR3 first-round RT-PCR relied on the HTBI primer set. TCRdb called the multiplex PCR reads again in MiXCR, with one record for every CDR3 protein. The table lists about 180,000 distinct CDR3 sequences, about 15% of them singletons, with roughly 28% in the top ten. Sequencing input: blood. This TCR was recovered from a woman between 50 and 59 years old with Graves' hyperthyroidism.

The CDR3 sequence: CASRKTGTLSGNTIYF. The CDR3 nucleotides are TGTGCCAGCAGGAAAACAGGGACTCTCTCTGGAAACACCATATATTTT. V gene TRBV2 combines with J gene TRBJ1-3, with D tentatively TRBD1 (6 bases). Germline loops: CDR1 SNHLY, CDR2 FYNNEI. Trimming removed 6 bases at V and 0 bases at J, with 15 bases between. This CDR3 region has 16 residues.